The entry below gives a single T cell receptor beta chain sequence along with its context. This sample was taken from a study of shared clonotypes between healthy human individuals. Method: immunoSEQ multiplex PCR; TCRdb's copy keeps in-frame clones and lacks some. In the table there are fewer than 850,000 clones, around 91% of which are singletons. Trimming cost V 7 bases and J 6 bases, with 15 bases left between them. This CDR3 has 14 residues. Germline V gene lookup returns CDR1 LNHDA and CDR2 SQIVND (reference sequence). The rearrangement links TRBV19 to TRBJ1-4; D possibly corresponds to TRBD1 (5 bases). The receptor was isolated from a man between 18 and 35 years old in good health. Some clones in this sample may be carry-over from other donors' samples. The material sequenced was memory CD8+ T cells from PBMCs. Subset of the sample: CD45RO+ cells pooled with CCR7-negative TemRA cells. The CDR3 DNA reads as TGTGCCAGTAAAGCAGACAGAGCGCATGAAAAACTGTTTTTT. It is translated as CASKADRAHEKLFF.